This TCR beta chain was sequenced for a study of T cell changes during pregnancy in multiple sclerosis. Sequenced by immunoSEQ multiplex PCR; TCRdb stores in-frame clones only, minus some. The table includes about 36,000 clones, about 91% detected once. The receptor was isolated from a female donor with multiple sclerosis, enrolled in a pregnancy study. This specimen was CD4+ T cells from peripheral blood mononuclear cells, taken after pregnancy.

CDR3 sequence: CASSPGTPSGNTIYF. CDR3 sequence (DNA): TGCGCCAGCAGCCCTGGGACACCCTCAGGAAACACCATATATTTT. V is TRBV5-1 and J is TRBJ1-3; D may be TRBD1 (6 bases). The CDR3 consists of 15 residues. Germline assignment: CDR1 SGHRS and CDR2 YFSETQ. The V end lost 4 bases, the J end lost 4 bases, and 15 bases lay between the germline ends.